This TCR beta chain appears in the sequencing data of a study of blood T cell repertoires in COVID-19. At the level of the study: Researchers got acute and convalescent COVID-19 samples from the United States, Italy and Spain. T cells, B-cell-depleted T cells, or PBMCs supplied cDNA or gDNA.

From germline, CDR1 is SGHTA and CDR2 FQGNSA. The CDR3 consists of 18 residues. Unmatched junction bases numbered 17, after V lost 6 bases and J lost 3 bases. Only in-frame clones appear in the TCRdb table, and some are missing; sequencing was by immunoSEQ multiplex PCR. The table shows fewer than 50,000 clones, with 85% to 95% occurring only once. The clonotype comes from a man in his fifties or sixties with COVID-19, enrolled during active disease. The chain couples TRBV7-2 to TRBJ2-4; 7 positions match TRBD2. Source material: peripheral blood. The CDR3 sequence is CASSLVSGLGSDKNIQYF. Written as DNA, the CDR3 is TGTGCCAGCAGTCTAGTTAGCGGGTTGGGTTCGGACAAAAACATTCAGTACTTC.